This T cell receptor beta chain was recovered during a study of cytomegalovirus exposure and HLA in healthy donors. Study-wide background: Earlier work reported 117 million unique TCR beta sequences from about 190 million T cells. The study, taken as a whole, reports: The study had only CMV serostatus as immune exposure information. HLA restriction was apparent for most CMV-associated TCR beta chains in a later analysis. V- and J-gene trimming in TCR beta was tied to a missense DCLRE1C variant by an analysis performed later.

In the case of this clone: Its antigen is currently unknown.

PCR was performed using 60 Vbeta and 13 Jbeta primers. The repertoire was sequenced with immunoSEQ multiplex PCR; TCRdb's copy has only in-frame clones and lacks some. Among over 85,000 clones, less than 70% were seen once, and the ten largest hold 1.2%. With 3 bases removed from V and 2 bases from J, the gap between germline ends came to 16 bases. Germline CDR1 reads MNHNS; CDR2 reads SASEGT. The CDR3 is 16 residues long. This clonotype was sampled from a female donor in good health and CMV-seronegative. This rearrangement joins TRBV6-1 to TRBJ1-2; TRBD1 is a possible D gene (6 bases). Source material: PBMCs. The CDR3 region has the DNA TGTGCCAGCAGTGACCTGATGGGCGGGGGCAACTATGGCTACACCTTC. Translated, it gives CASSDLMGGGNYGYTF.